This paragraph reports one T cell receptor (beta chain). Its antigen is not identified. This specimen belongs to a study of cytomegalovirus exposure and HLA in healthy donors. Study context: Earlier, some 200 million T cells were analyzed, and some 120 million unique TCR beta sequences were found among them.

Both 60 Vbeta primers and 13 Jbeta primers went into the PCR. Under the authors' procedure: In a later analysis, the count reached 80 million or so unique TCR beta chains, with approximately 11 million shared. The table came from immunoSEQ multiplex PCR; TCRdb's copy has only in-frame clones and leaves some out. V and J calls plus clone size are reproduced from that table; the DNA served to infer D and trimming. Here the sample spans around 92,000 clones, around 80% being singletons. Germline loops: CDR1 MNHEY, CDR2 SVGAGI. This CDR3 comprises 13 residues. The ends lost 6 bases at V and 5 bases at J; junction bases unmatched: 5. General observations from the study: TCR beta V segments were, for the most part, productive about 90% or about 30% of the time in an earlier analysis.

The chain combines TRBV6-5 with TRBJ2-5; 8 nucleotides align to TRBD1. The material sequenced was PBMCs. This sequence was found in a man aged 55 to 69 in good health and CMV-seropositive. The CDR3: CASSQGAGETQYF. The CDR3, as DNA: TGTGCCAGCAGCCAGGGGGCGGGGGAGACCCAGTACTTC.